This TCR beta chain originates from a study of Graves' ophthalmopathy and Graves' hyperthyroidism. General study points: With a specificity of around 76% and a sensitivity of 60% to 71%, the model predicted ophthalmopathy progression.

In this sample, this clonotype turned up many times. The antigen is undetermined. Trimming took off 3 bases at V and 6 bases at J, with 12 bases between the two ends. Germline CDR1 and CDR2: MNHNS and SASEGT. The CDR3 is 14 residues long. The study amplified TCR beta CDR3 regions using RNA transcripts. The authors performed first-round RT-PCR with HTBI primers and then a second-round multiplex PCR. TCRdb re-analysed the multiplex PCR reads in MiXCR, keeping a single row per CDR3 protein. The table shows about 500,000 distinct CDR3 sequences, with approximately 35% occurring only once. J is TRBJ1-5 and V is TRBV6-1, with D perhaps TRBD1 (6 bases). The sequence came from an adult man with Graves' hyperthyroidism. The sequenced sample consisted of peripheral blood or thyroid tissue (not recorded which). CDR3 loop: CASSDPTGSQPQHF. In DNA form, the CDR3 reads TGTGCCAGCAGTGACCCCACAGGGAGTCAGCCCCAGCATTTT.